The T cell receptor beta chain under discussion was sequenced for a study of shared clonotypes between healthy human individuals. This CDR3 contains 13 residues. Trimming shortened V by 3 bases and J by 8 bases, and 10 bases separated the two germline ends. From germline, CDR1 is MDHEN and CDR2 SYDVKM. Concerning this clone: The same CDR3 is also encoded by other DNA sequences in this sample.

Assay execution proceeded at the deep level. Unsorted PBMC DNA underwent sequencing on ten immunoSEQ deep assay plates. Clones were sequenced by immunoSEQ multiplex PCR, and TCRdb holds only the in-frame ones, with some missing. The sample holds around 500,000 clones, approximately 80% seen once. The unsorted samples had tens of millions of PBMCs used for genomic DNA. The chain carries TRBV28 and TRBJ1-4, with D unclear. This receptor was taken from a woman in her forties in good health. Some clones in this sample may be carry-over from other donors' samples. Sequencing was performed on PBMCs. Here the CDR3 DNA reads TGTGCCAGCAGTTTTGGAGGGAGGGAAAAACTGTTTTTT. The encoded protein is CASSFGGREKLFF.